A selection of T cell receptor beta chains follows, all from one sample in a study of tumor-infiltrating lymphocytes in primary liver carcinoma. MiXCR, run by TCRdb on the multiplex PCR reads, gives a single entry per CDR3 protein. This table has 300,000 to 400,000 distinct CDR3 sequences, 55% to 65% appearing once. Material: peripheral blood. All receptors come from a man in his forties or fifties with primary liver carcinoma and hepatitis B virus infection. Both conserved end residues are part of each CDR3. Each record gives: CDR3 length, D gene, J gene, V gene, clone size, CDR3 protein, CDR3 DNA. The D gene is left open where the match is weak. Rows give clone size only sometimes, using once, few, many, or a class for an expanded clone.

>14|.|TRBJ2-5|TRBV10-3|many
CAISEFTTAGTQYF
TGTGCCATCAGTGAGTTTACGACCGCTGGGACCCAGTACTTC
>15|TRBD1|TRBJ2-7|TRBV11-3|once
CASNLDGDRGRGQYF
TGTGCCAGCAACTTAGATGGTGACAGGGGGCGAGGGCAGTACTTC
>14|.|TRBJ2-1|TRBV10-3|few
CAISEVGGGYEQFF
TGTGCCATCAGTGAGGTGGGAGGGGGATATGAGCAGTTCTTC
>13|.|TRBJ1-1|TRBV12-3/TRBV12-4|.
CANSSIDRLETFF
TGTGCCAACAGTAGCATAGACAGGCTTGAAACTTTCTTT
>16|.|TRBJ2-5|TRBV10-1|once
CASSQTLSDCQETQYF
TGCGCCAGCAGTCAGACACTATCGGACTGCCAAGAGACCCAGTACTTC
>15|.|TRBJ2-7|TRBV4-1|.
CASSLLDGADYEQYF
TGTGCCAGCAGCCTCCTGGACGGGGCGGACTACGAGCAGTACTTC
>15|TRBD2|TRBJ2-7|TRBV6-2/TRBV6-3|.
CVSGTSGYQSYEQYF
TGTGTCAGCGGTACTAGCGGGTATCAATCCTACGAGCAGTACTTC
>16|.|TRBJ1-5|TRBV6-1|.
CASSGELQNFNHPQHF
TGTGCCAGCAGTGGAGAGTTACAGAATTTCAATCACCCCCAGCATTTT
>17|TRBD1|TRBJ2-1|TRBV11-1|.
CTSSKHEGTGWVNVQFF
TGTACCAGCAGCAAACATGAAGGGACAGGGTGGGTCAATGTGCAGTTCTTC
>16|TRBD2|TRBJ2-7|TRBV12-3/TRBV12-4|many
CASSSSSGGRAEEQYF
TGTGCCAGCAGTTCCTCTAGCGGCGGGAGGGCCGAGGAGCAGTACTTC
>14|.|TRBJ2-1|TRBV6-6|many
CASSPPVEYNEQFF
TGTGCCAGCAGCCCCCCCGTGGAATACAATGAGCAGTTCTTC
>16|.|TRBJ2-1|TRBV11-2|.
CASSLVCQGVGNEQFF
TGTGCCAGCAGCTTAGTATGTCAGGGAGTGGGCAATGAGCAGTTCTTC